The TCR beta chain described here comes from a study of T cell repertoires in cytomegalovirus infection. Findings and limits, study-wide: Summed frequency of shared TCR beta families picked out CMV carriers who also had the relevant HLA.

TCRdb itself ran the reads through MiXCR, one entry per CDR3 protein. Counted here are more than 140,000 distinct CDR3 sequences, 5.5% to 8% occurring once; the ten biggest clones make up 15% to 20%. Trimming pared 0 bases from V and 0 bases from J, leaving 8 bases between. The CDR3 has 15 residues. Germline CDR1 is SGHAT and CDR2 is FQNNGV. This clonotype was detected many times. What it binds is unknown. This chain joins TRBV11-2 and TRBJ1-1; D possibly corresponds to TRBD1 (5 bases). The origin of this receptor is a human donor in good health (CMV status not recorded). Some clones in this sample may be carry-over from other donors' samples. What was sequenced was PBMCs. In nucleotides, the CDR3 is TGTGCCAGCAGCTTAGATCCGGGGGTGAACACTGAAGCTTTCTTT. Protein sequence: CASSLDPGVNTEAFF. The full variable domain, rest sourced from reference TRBV11-2 and TRBJ1-1, is EAGVAQSPRYKIIEKRQSVAFWCNPISGHATLYWYQQILGQGPKLLIQFQNNGVVDDSQLPKDRFSAERLKGVDSTLKIQPAKLEDSAVYLCASSLDPGVNTEAFFGQGTRLTVV.